Below are 17 T cell receptor beta chains sequenced from a single sample in a study of blood T cell repertoires in COVID-19 (dated by TCRdb to 2019 to 2021). The library was produced with the immunoSEQ multiplex PCR assay. TCRdb holds this immuneACCESS table with in-frame rearrangements only. Some clones are missing; in checked studies, unresolved V genes explain under half, and the rest has no known cause. In this sample the table shows about 190,000 clones, almost 90% of which occur a single time. The top ten constitute 0.6% to 0.8% of the sample. Material for sequencing was peripheral blood. The receptor source for this set is a man aged 45-65 years with acute or convalescent COVID-19.

This chain connects TRBV7-9 to TRBJ2-3; 7 positions agree with TRBD1. Germline trimming cut 8 bases from V and 4 bases from J; bases unmatched to any gene: 12. The CDR3 sequence is 15 residues long. Germline CDR1 is SEHNR and CDR2 is FQNEAQ (reference sequence). The chain's CDR3 is CASLNRGEGADTQYF. In nucleotides, the CDR3 is TGTGCCAGCTTGAACAGGGGTGAGGGGGCAGATACGCAGTATTTT. The whole variable domain, filled in from reference TRBV7-9 and TRBJ2-3, reads DTGVSQNPRHKITKRGQNVTFRCDPISEHNRLYWYRQTLGQGPEFLTYFQNEAQLEKSRLLSDRFSAERPKGSFSTLEIQRTEQGDSAMYLCASLNRGEGADTQYFGPGTRLTVL.

This chain joins TRBV28 and TRBJ1-5; no definite D call. Per the germline V gene, CDR1 is MDHEN and CDR2 is SYDVKM. CDR3 length equals 17 residues. The V end lost 3 bases, the J end lost 0 bases, and 15 bases lay between the germline ends. The CDR3 DNA follows: TGTGCCAGCAGTTTTTCTGCCAGGCTTTATAGCAATCAGCCCCAGCATTTT. Protein sequence: CASSFSARLYSNQPQHF.

The chain combines TRBV7-9 with TRBJ2-2, with unresolved D. The germline CDR1 and CDR2 sequences are SEHNR and FQNEAQ (reference sequence). This CDR3 contains 16 residues. Trimming took 0 bases from V and 0 from J, leaving 8 bases between them. The CDR3: CASSLAATTNTGELFF. The CDR3 DNA sequence: TGTGCCAGCAGCTTAGCAGCAACGACGAACACCGGGGAGCTGTTTTTT. The variable domain in full, completed from reference TRBV7-9 and TRBJ2-2, reads DTGVSQNPRHKITKRGQNVTFRCDPISEHNRLYWYRQTLGQGPEFLTYFQNEAQLEKSRLLSDRFSAERPKGSFSTLEIQRTEQGDSAMYLCASSLAATTNTGELFFGEGSRLTVL.

Only one count was recorded for this clone. V gene TRBV7-2 combines with J gene TRBJ2-1; TRBD2 might be the D (7 bases). Germline V lookup: CDR1 SGHTA, CDR2 FQGNSA. The V end lost 6 bases, the J end lost 7 bases, and 25 bases lay between the germline ends. The CDR3 spans 17 residues. For the CDR3, the DNA is TGTGCCAGCAGTTCCCGGCCCGGGGGGCGAACGAGTAATGAGCAGTTCTTC. Translated, it gives CASSSRPGGRTSNEQFF. The whole variable domain, remainder taken from reference TRBV7-2 and TRBJ2-1, is GAGVSQSPSNKVTEKGKDVELRCDPISGHTALYWYRQSLGQGLEFLIYFQGNSAPDKSGLPSDRFSAERTGGSVSTLTIQRTQQEDSAVYLCASSSRPGGRTSNEQFFGPGTRLTVL.

This clone occurred a few times. The chain is built from TRBV6-1 and TRBJ1-1; D is undetermined. Germline CDR1 MNHNS, CDR2 SASEGT. The V end was cut by 2 bases, the J end by 4 bases, with 11 bases between. The CDR3 runs 14 residues. The CDR3: CASSELGEGTEAFF. The DNA of the CDR3 is TGTGCCAGCAGTGAATTAGGCGAGGGCACTGAAGCTTTCTTT.

This clone was recorded once. The rearrangement links TRBV27 to TRBJ2-7; D may be TRBD2 (6 bases). The V end was cut by 3 bases, the J end by 2 bases, with 11 bases between. The CDR3 consists of 14 residues. From germline, CDR1 is MNHEY and CDR2 SMNVEV (reference sequence). The DNA for the CDR3 is TGTGCCAGCAGTTTCGCGGCGGGGACCTACGAGCAGTACTTC. Translated: CASSFAAGTYEQYF.

This clone was counted a single time. V is TRBV10-2 and J is TRBJ1-2; D unresolved. The CDR3 runs 13 residues. V lost 4 bases and J lost 4, with 10 bases in between. Germline CDR1 WSHSY, CDR2 SAAADI. CDR3 nucleotides: TGCGCCAGCAGTGGGGCCAGCCTCTATGGCTACACCTTC. As protein: CASSGASLYGYTF.

This clone has a single count. This chain joins TRBV7-9 and TRBJ2-5; D might be TRBD2 (6 bases). The germline CDR1 and CDR2 sequences are SEHNR and FQNEAQ (reference sequence). This CDR3 contains 14 residues. Deletions cut 1 base from V and 2 bases from J, with 8 bases between. The CDR3 loop reads CASSLGGRQETQYF. The CDR3 DNA sequence: TGTGCCAGCAGCTTAGGTGGGAGGCAAGAGACCCAGTACTTC. Combining the CDR3 with reference TRBV7-9 and TRBJ2-5 gives the whole variable domain DTGVSQNPRHKITKRGQNVTFRCDPISEHNRLYWYRQTLGQGPEFLTYFQNEAQLEKSRLLSDRFSAERPKGSFSTLEIQRTEQGDSAMYLCASSLGGRQETQYFGPGTRLLVL.

CDR3 nucleotide sequence: TGCAGCGTGGGGACTAGCGGCACAGATACGCAGTATTTT. Its protein is CSVGTSGTDTQYF. The chain joins TRBV29-1 to TRBJ2-3; TRBD2 aligns across 10 bases. CDR1 and CDR2 from the germline V gene are SQVTM and ANQGSEA. Trimming took 6 bases from V and 1 from J; bases not matched to a gene: 1. This CDR3 region has 13 residues.

The J gene is TRBJ2-3, the V gene TRBV23-1; D remains ambiguous. TRBV23-1 is assigned to the ORF class and has an uncertain function. CDR3 length: 14 amino acids. Trimming took off 6 bases at V and 1 base at J, with 11 bases between the two ends. Here the CDR3 DNA reads TGCGCCAGCAGAATCCTCCCCGGCACAGATACGCAGTATTTT. It translates to CASRILPGTDTQYF.

The chain links TRBV19 to TRBJ1-2; tentative D call: TRBD1 (6 bases). V lost 5 bases and J 5 bases, leaving 18 bases between the germline ends. The CDR3 totals 15 residues. Germline lookup yields CDR1 LNHDA and CDR2 SQIVND (reference sequence). The DNA of the CDR3 is TGTGCCAGTAGTGTCTCATCGGGGGGGGCGTATGGCTACACCTTC. Its protein product is CASSVSSGGAYGYTF.

The CDR3 region has the DNA TGCGCCAGCAGAATGCTAGCGGGAGATTCCTACAATGAGCAGTTCTTC. This codes for CASRMLAGDSYNEQFF. The chain has TRBV10-2 and TRBJ2-1, with 10 bases aligning to TRBD2. V gave up 6 bases and J gave up 1 base; unmatched junction bases: 6. The CDR3 has 16 amino acids. Looked up from germline, CDR1 is WSHSY and CDR2 is SAAADI.

V usage is TRBV27 and J usage is TRBJ2-7; 7 bases match TRBD2. The junction had 7 bases not matched to a gene; V was cut back by 2 bases and J by 0 bases. CDR3 length: 16 residues. Germline V gives CDR1 MNHEY, CDR2 SMNVEV (reference sequence). CDR3 DNA: TGTGCCAGCAGTTTAACATCTAGCGGAAACTCCTACGAGCAGTACTTC. Its translation is CASSLTSSGNSYEQYF.

V usage is TRBV10-2 and J usage is TRBJ2-5; weak D call: TRBD1 (8 bases). Germline CDR1 and CDR2: WSHSY and SAAADI. The CDR3 extends over 12 amino acids. V lost 8 bases to trimming and J lost 5 bases, with 12 bases between them. DNA for the CDR3: TGCGCCAGCCGGGGGGACAGGGAGACCCAGTACTTC. Translating it yields CASRGDRETQYF.

The J gene is TRBJ1-3, the V gene TRBV28; 8 bases are a match to TRBD1. CDR1 and CDR2 (germline): MDHEN, SYDVKM. The CDR3 length is 14 residues. V was clipped by 6 bases and J by 2 bases; unmatched bases: 3. The CDR3 is CASSTGGAGNTIYF. The CDR3 coding sequence is TGTGCCAGCAGCACAGGGGGTGCTGGAAACACCATATATTTT.

The V gene is TRBV14, the J gene TRBJ2-2; 7 nucleotides agree with TRBD2. The V segment lost 1 base and the J segment 6 bases; nucleotides outside the gene matches: 5. The CDR3 has 15 residues. CDR1 and CDR2 from the germline V gene are SGHDN and FVKESK. The CDR3 nucleotides are TGTGCCAGCAGCCAAGCGGCGGGAGTGGCCGGGGAGCTGTTTTTT. Protein sequence: CASSQAAGVAGELFF.

J is TRBJ1-5 and V is TRBV2, with 8 positions matching TRBD1. Germline values: CDR1 SNHLY, CDR2 FYNNEI. The CDR3 is made up of 16 amino acids. Trimming took 3 bases from V and 0 from J; bases not matched to a gene: 4. CDR3 residues: CASSDAGGSSNQPQHF. The DNA of the CDR3 is TGTGCCAGCAGTGATGCAGGGGGCTCTAGCAATCAGCCCCAGCATTTT.